The text below deals with one T cell receptor (beta chain). The antigen remains undetermined. A CD45RO/CCR7/CD25/CD127/CD95/CD27 panel sorted naive, central memory, regulatory and stem cell-like memory CD4+ cells. The sample is drawn from a study of beta chain features in type 1 diabetes. Findings and caveats of the study: Patients with type 1 diabetes carried fewer insertions and had more deletions at their VDJ junctions. Here, the possible influence of HLA type (on TCRB rearrangement) remained unresolved. cDNA-based sequencing might over-represent cells highly expressing TCR.

Reverse transcribing all isolated RNA meant expressed TCRB transcripts were sequenced. Assay used: immunoSEQ multiplex PCR; TCRdb lists only in-frame clones, some missing. The table includes hundreds of thousands of clones, over 65% detected once. V was cut by 4 bases and J by 16 bases, with 20 bases left in between. Germline V gives CDR1 MDHEN, CDR2 SYDVKM. This CDR3 has 13 amino acids. The receptor comes from a man aged 25-45 years in good health. This chain uses TRBV28 with TRBJ1-5; possibly TRBD1 for D (5 bases). Sample: naive CD4+ T cells from blood. The CDR3 protein is CASSSSRGVRNHF. The DNA for the CDR3 is TGTGCCAGCAGTTCTTCTCGGGGGGTTCGTAATCATTTT.